This T cell receptor (beta chain) came from a study of blood T cells in healthy people across ages. The study, taken as a whole, reports: A strong correlation was found between TCR beta diversity and the percentage of naive T cells.

A second PCR of about 7 to 12 cycles used a sample-barcoded 5' primer and a J-beta primer mix. TCRdb re-derived calls from the 5' RACE reads in MiXCR, one entry per CDR3 protein. The data contain roughly 680,000 distinct CDR3 sequences, around 20% of them singletons. This clonotype has only a few counts. The antigen is not known. The germline V gene has CDR1 SQVTM and CDR2 ANQGSEA. The V end was cut by 7 bases, the J end by 7 bases, with 19 bases between. The CDR3 spans 13 residues. The V gene is TRBV29-1, the J gene TRBJ1-1; perhaps TRBD1 as D (5 bases). Input material: blood. The clonotype originates from a man in his sixties or seventies in good health. CDR3 sequence: CSGGDSRQGEAFF. CDR3 in DNA: TGCAGCGGAGGGGACTCCCGTCAGGGTGAAGCTTTCTTT.